This T cell receptor beta chain was sequenced in a study of T cell responses to AZD1222 COVID-19 vaccine. The CDR3 length is 12 residues. Trimming took off 2 bases at V and 6 bases at J, with 5 bases between the two ends. The germline CDR1 and CDR2 sequences are LGHDT and YNNKEL (reference sequence). The study's findings and limits: There were vaccine-associated CD4 TCRs across spike, dominant at 160-218 and 743-854. Clonal diversity may have been underestimated in mostly white British donors.

TCRdb's table, derived via immunoSEQ multiplex PCR, lists solely in-frame clones and lacks some. Seen here are 140,000 to 150,000 clones, 75% to 95% observed once, and the top ten hold about 1.5%. Note on this clone: The target antigen is unknown.

Specimen: peripheral blood, collected on day 0 of AZD1222 vaccination. This clonotype was obtained from an adult in good health. This rearrangement joins TRBV3-1 (or the pseudogene TRBV3-2) to TRBJ1-5, with D uncertain. The CDR3 loop is CASSQLGQPQHF. DNA for the CDR3: TGTGCCAGCAGCCAATTAGGTCAGCCCCAGCATTTT.